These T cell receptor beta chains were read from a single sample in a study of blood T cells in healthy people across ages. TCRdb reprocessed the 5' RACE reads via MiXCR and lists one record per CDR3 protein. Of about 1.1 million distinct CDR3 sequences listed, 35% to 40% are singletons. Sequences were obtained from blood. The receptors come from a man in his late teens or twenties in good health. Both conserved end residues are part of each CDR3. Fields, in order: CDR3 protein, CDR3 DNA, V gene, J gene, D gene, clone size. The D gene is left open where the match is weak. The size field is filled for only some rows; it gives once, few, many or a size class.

CASMAAATNEKLFF	TGTGCCAGCATGGCAGCTGCAACTAATGAAAAACTGTTTTTT	TRBV12-3/TRBV12-4	TRBJ1-4	.	.
CASSLGFGAGGPSDTQYF	TGCGCCAGCAGCTTGGGATTCGGGGCGGGGGGGCCTTCAGATACGCAGTATTTT	TRBV5-1	TRBJ2-3	TRBD2	few
CASSYAILVATEAFF	TGTGCCAGCAGTTACGCGATCTTGGTTGCCACTGAAGCTTTCTTT	TRBV6-5	TRBJ1-1	.	.
CASSRLGQGQDTQYF	TGTGCCAGCAGCAGACTGGGACAGGGGCAAGATACGCAGTATTTT	TRBV12-3/TRBV12-4	TRBJ2-3	TRBD1	many
CASSYSSGGDGNQPQHF	TGTGCCAGCAGTTACTCAAGCGGGGGGGACGGCAATCAGCCCCAGCATTTT	TRBV6-6	TRBJ1-5	.	.
CSVGAGLYTEAFF	TGCAGCGTTGGGGCAGGCCTTTACACTGAAGCTTTCTTT	TRBV29-1	TRBJ1-1	.	.
CASSLSADQPQHF	TGTGCCAGCAGTTTATCTGCCGATCAGCCCCAGCATTTT	TRBV27	TRBJ1-5	.	.
CASSYDRERQPYEQYF	TGTGCCAGCAGTTACGACAGGGAACGTCAGCCTTACGAGCAGTACTTC	TRBV6-5	TRBJ2-7	TRBD1	.
CASSDYTSGGRNEQYF	TGTGCCAGCAGTGATTACACTAGCGGGGGACGTAATGAGCAGTACTTC	TRBV25-1	TRBJ2-4	TRBD2	few
CSAPGLAGGTDTQYF	TGCAGTGCTCCGGGACTAGCGGGGGGGACAGATACGCAGTATTTT	TRBV20-1	TRBJ2-3	TRBD2	.
CASSHPREGDTGELFF	TGCGCCAGCAGCCACCCCCGGGAAGGGGACACCGGGGAGCTGTTTTTT	TRBV4-3	TRBJ2-2	.	.
CASSYQGVDYNEQFF	TGTGCCAGCAGCTACCAGGGGGTAGACTACAATGAGCAGTTCTTC	TRBV9	TRBJ2-1	TRBD1	.
CSVVSVIEGGEYNEQYF	TGCAGCGTTGTGTCAGTAATTGAGGGGGGAGAATACAATGAGCAGTACTTC	TRBV29-1	TRBJ2-5	.	few
CASSVAPFGKETQYF	TGTGCCAGCAGCGTAGCCCCTTTTGGGAAAGAGACCCAGTACTTC	TRBV9	TRBJ2-5	.	.
CSAGESGMLNNQPQHF	TGCAGTGCTGGAGAGTCCGGGATGTTAAACAATCAGCCCCAGCATTTT	TRBV20-1	TRBJ1-5	.	few